This TCR beta chain was sequenced for a study of early T cells in non-severe SARS-CoV-2 infection (dated by TCRdb to about 2021). General notes on the study: Because TCR sequencing was done on bulk RNA from unsorted whole blood, the alpha and beta chains could not be paired. Summary of the overall study and its limitations: VDJdb matching was skewed toward anti-spike CD8 responses, so virus-specific expansions were likely underestimated and private and CD4 specificities were missed.

The study was a case-control design nested within a healthcare worker cohort in London, UK, with weekly nasopharyngeal swab PCR tests and blood sampling. Healthcare workers were recruited between 23 and 31 March 2020, during the week of the UK lockdown, and were followed weekly for up to about 16 weeks. This clonotype came up many times. Its antigen remains undetermined. No base quality values were provided; no much bigger clone lies one nucleotide off. From cysteine to phenylalanine, the CDR3 is 15 amino acids long. The sequence is cut down to CDR3 DNA, 45 bases in frame from base 1. Germline trimming amounts to 2 bases on V and 7 bases on J, with 7 as the count of junction bases outside the gene matches. The germline V gene specifies LGHNA as CDR1 and YSLEER as CDR2. The library was built by means of 5' RACE. Sequencing was carried out with a NextSeq 500. Unique molecular identifiers were attached to individual cDNA molecules in the TCR library protocol so that sequencing error and PCR bias could be corrected. Both TCR alpha and beta chains were sequenced, and tight co-correlation was observed between alpha and beta sequence abundances in each sample. The authors' pipeline ran thus. Decombinator V4 was used to annotate TCR sequences for V gene, J gene and CDR3. TCRs were defined as expanded if a significant change between any two time points was detected under a Poisson model with p below 0.0001. TCR abundances were normalised to the total number of TCRs sequenced per sample and expressed as counts per million. MAIT TCRs were defined by TRAV1-2 paired with TRAJ12, TRAJ20 or TRAJ33, and iNKT TCRs by TRAV10 paired with TRAJ18. VDJdb, accessed 1 November 2021, was searched for CMV, EBV and SARS-CoV-2 annotated TCRs, excluding TCRs annotated for multiple antigens. TCRdb handled the public reads itself, with Q25 trimming in fastp and clone calling in MiXCR, and kept productive beta chains. Rows matching on CDR3 protein sequence are summarized as one entry with the most common DNA and genes. TCRdb, rather than the study authors, made the V and J calls. This sample is represented by some 49,000 distinct CDR3 sequences; about 12% of them were singletons. Clones ranked in the top ten supply 9.1% of the sample.

This clonotype was obtained from an adult who was a healthcare worker with PCR-confirmed SARS-CoV-2 infection or an uninfected control (not recorded which). Sequencing used whole blood. The rearrangement joined TRBV4-3 to TRBJ2-1; 8 nucleotides in the junction match TRBD2. The CDR3 corresponds to CASSQLGLAGNEQFF. Here is the DNA: TGCGCCAGCAGCCAACTAGGACTAGCTGGTAATGAGCAGTTCTTC.